The next 5 T cell receptor beta chains were all read from a single sample in a study of shared clonotypes between healthy human individuals. Data came from immunoSEQ multiplex PCR; TCRdb stores just in-frame clones and leaves some out. The sample holds about 490,000 clones, 76% seen once. Sequenced material: PBMCs. Source of these receptors: a woman between 40 and 55 years old in good health. Some clones in this sample may be carry-over from other donors' samples.

The CDR3 spells CASSLDPFIAGANVLTF. CDR3 bases: TGCGCCAGCAGCTTGGACCCGTTTATAGCTGGGGCCAACGTCCTGACTTTC. The J gene is TRBJ2-6, the V gene TRBV5-1; D gene ambiguous. This CDR3 region has 17 residues. Germline V gene data show CDR1 as SGHRS and CDR2 as YFSETQ. V was cut by 0 bases and J by 2 bases, with 12 bases left in between.

The rearrangement uses TRBV7-9 and TRBJ2-7; 9 nucleotides line up with TRBD1. The germline V gene has CDR1 SEHNR and CDR2 FQNEAQ (reference sequence). The V and J ends lost 1 base and 4 bases, in that order; junction bases with no gene match: 5. This CDR3 contains 15 residues. The CDR3 DNA reads TGTGCCAGCAGCTTAGAAGGGACAGGGAGATACGAGCAGTACTTC. This translates into CASSLEGTGRYEQYF. Full variable domain (remainder filled in from reference TRBV7-9 and TRBJ2-7): DTGVSQNPRHKITKRGQNVTFRCDPISEHNRLYWYRQTLGQGPEFLTYFQNEAQLEKSRLLSDRFSAERPKGSFSTLEIQRTEQGDSAMYLCASSLEGTGRYEQYFGPGTRLTVT.

The chain recombines TRBV6-6 with TRBJ2-2; 7 nucleotides line up with TRBD1. CDR3 length: 15 residues. Trimming cost V 1 base and J 4 bases; bases outside gene matches: 3. The germline CDR1 and CDR2 sequences are MNHNY and SVGAGI (reference sequence). CDR3 coding DNA: TGTGCCAGCAGTTACTTGGGACAGAGCACCGGGGAGCTGTTTTTT. Protein: CASSYLGQSTGELFF.

On this clone: It may be a read error: a sequence one base away is much more abundant. The V call is TRBV10-3, the J call TRBJ2-3; no clear D. Germline CDR1 ENHRY, CDR2 SYGVKD. The CDR3 loop spans 17 amino acids. CDR3 amino acids: CAISGRWVTPSTDMQYF. DNA for the CDR3: TGTGCCATCAGTGGGCGATGGGTTACGCCCAGCACAGATATGCAGTATTTT.

This clone was picked up many times. The identical CDR3 is also encoded by other nucleotide sequences in the sample. This sequence joins TRBV6-4 and TRBJ2-1; tentative D call: TRBD2 (5 bases). The CDR3 length is 13 residues. Germline V gives CDR1 MRHNA, CDR2 SNTAGT. V was shortened by 3 bases and J by 6 bases, with 9 bases between the two germline ends. CDR3 sequence (DNA): TGTGCCAGCAGTGAGGGAGAATCCAATGAGCAGTTCTTC. Protein sequence: CASSEGESNEQFF.